The clone carrying this T cell receptor beta chain has more than one count but fewer than ten. Its target is unknown. Each of the sorted populations had a purity greater than 95%. The sample comes from a study of beta chain features in type 1 diabetes. Across the study: Examination covered around 98,000,000 sorted cells spanning all samples. Study-level results: The naive, central memory and Treg TCRB repertoires showed an apparent similarity that was greater among patients than among healthy donors.

Losses at the gene ends were 3 bases for V and 6 bases for J; bases not matched to a gene: 10. CDR3 length equals 16 residues. CDR1 SGHTA and CDR2 FQGNSA come from the germline V gene. Expressed TCRB transcripts got sequenced, as all isolated RNA was reverse transcribed. Produced via immunoSEQ multiplex PCR; TCRdb's table is partial and in-frame only. The sample lists 300,000 to 350,000 clones; approximately 8.2% were seen once. The clonotype originates from a woman aged 18-30 years in good health. The sequencing sample was made of central memory CD4+ T cells from blood. The V and J genes are TRBV7-2 and TRBJ2-3; 9 bases fit TRBD2. Here the CDR3 DNA reads TGTGCCAGCAGCTTTTACTCCCTAGCGGGAACTGATACGCAGTATTTT. Protein: CASSFYSLAGTDTQYF.